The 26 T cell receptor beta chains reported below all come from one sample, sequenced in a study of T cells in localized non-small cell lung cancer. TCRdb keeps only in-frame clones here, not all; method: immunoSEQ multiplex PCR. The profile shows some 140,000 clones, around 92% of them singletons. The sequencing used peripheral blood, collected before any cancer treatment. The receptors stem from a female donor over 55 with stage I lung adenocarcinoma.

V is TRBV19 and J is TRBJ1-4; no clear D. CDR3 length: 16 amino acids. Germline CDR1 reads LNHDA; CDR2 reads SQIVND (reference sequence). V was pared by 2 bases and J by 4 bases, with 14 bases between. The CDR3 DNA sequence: TGTGCCAGTAGTATAAGTGTCGGGAAGAGTAATGAAAAACTGTTTTTT. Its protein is CASSISVGKSNEKLFF. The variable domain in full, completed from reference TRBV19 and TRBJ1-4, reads DGGITQSPKYLFRKEGQNVTLSCEQNLNHDAMYWYRQDPGQGLRLIYYSQIVNDFQKGDIAEGYSVSREKKESFPLTVTSAQKNPTAFYLCASSISVGKSNEKLFFGSGTQLSVL.

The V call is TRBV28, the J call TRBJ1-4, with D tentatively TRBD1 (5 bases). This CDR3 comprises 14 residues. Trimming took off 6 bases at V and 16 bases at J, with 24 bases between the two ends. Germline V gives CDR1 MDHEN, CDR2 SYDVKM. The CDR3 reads CASRDRLPGLPSFF. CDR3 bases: TGTGCCAGCAGAGATAGATTACCGGGACTCCCGTCGTTTTTT.

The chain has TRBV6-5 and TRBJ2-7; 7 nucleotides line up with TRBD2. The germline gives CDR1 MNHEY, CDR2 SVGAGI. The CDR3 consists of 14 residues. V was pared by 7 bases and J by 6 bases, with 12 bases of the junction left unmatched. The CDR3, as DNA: TGTGCCAGCACCCCCGGGGCGGGAGTTCTCGAGCAGTACTTC. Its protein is CASTPGAGVLEQYF.

The CDR3: CASSISGSSRETQYF. The CDR3 nucleotides are TGTGCCAGCAGCATTAGCGGGAGTAGTAGGGAGACCCAGTACTTC. This chain joins TRBV5-4 and TRBJ2-5, with 9 bases aligning to TRBD2. J lost 5 bases, V lost 4 bases, and 9 bases had no gene match. Per the germline V gene, CDR1 is SGHNT and CDR2 is YYREEE (reference sequence). The CDR3 sequence is 15 residues long.

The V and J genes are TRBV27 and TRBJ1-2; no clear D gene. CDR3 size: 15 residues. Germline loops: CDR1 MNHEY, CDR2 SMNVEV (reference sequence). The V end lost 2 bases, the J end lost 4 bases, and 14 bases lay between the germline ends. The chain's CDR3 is CASSLGPPTLYGYTF. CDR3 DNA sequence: TGTGCCAGCAGTTTAGGTCCGCCGACCCTCTATGGCTACACCTTC.

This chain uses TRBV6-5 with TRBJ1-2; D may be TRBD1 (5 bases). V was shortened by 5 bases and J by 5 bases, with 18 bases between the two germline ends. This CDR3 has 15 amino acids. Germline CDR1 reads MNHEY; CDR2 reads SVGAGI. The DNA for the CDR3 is TGTGCCAGCAGTACCCGACAGAGACCCTTTTATGGCTACACCTTC. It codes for CASSTRQRPFYGYTF.

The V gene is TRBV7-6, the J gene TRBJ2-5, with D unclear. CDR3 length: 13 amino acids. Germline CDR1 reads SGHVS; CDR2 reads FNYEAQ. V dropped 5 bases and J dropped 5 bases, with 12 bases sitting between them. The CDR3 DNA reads TGTGCCAGCAGCCAACCCTCGAGTGAGACCCAGTACTTC. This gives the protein CASSQPSSETQYF.

The CDR3 coding sequence is TGTGCCATCAGTGCCACACTAGCGGGAGCCTACGAGCAGTACTTC. Its translation: CAISATLAGAYEQYF. The chain couples TRBV10-3 to TRBJ2-7; 11 bases match TRBD2. CDR3 length: 15 amino acids. In germline, CDR1 is ENHRY, CDR2 SYGVKD. J was trimmed by 2 bases and V by 4 bases; bases with no gene match: 4.

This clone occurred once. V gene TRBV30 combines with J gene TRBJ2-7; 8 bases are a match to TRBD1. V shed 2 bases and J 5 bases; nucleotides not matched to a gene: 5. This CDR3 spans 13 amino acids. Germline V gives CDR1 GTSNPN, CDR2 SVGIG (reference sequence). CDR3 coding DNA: TGTGCCTGGAGTCGAGACAGGGGCCACGAGCAGTACTTC. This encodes CAWSRDRGHEQYF.

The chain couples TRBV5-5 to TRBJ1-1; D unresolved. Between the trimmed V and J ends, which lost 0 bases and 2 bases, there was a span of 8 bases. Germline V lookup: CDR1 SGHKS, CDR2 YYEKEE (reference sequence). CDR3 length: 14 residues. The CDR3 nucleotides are TGTGCCAGCAGCTTGGATTTAGCTAACACTGAAGCTTTCTTT. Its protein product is CASSLDLANTEAFF.

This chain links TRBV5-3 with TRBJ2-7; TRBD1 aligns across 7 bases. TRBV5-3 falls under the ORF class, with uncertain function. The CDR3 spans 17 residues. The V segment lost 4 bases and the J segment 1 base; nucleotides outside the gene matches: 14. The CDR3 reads CARSDSIGTDLSYEQYF. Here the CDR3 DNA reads TGTGCCAGAAGCGATAGTATCGGGACAGATCTTTCCTACGAGCAGTACTTC.

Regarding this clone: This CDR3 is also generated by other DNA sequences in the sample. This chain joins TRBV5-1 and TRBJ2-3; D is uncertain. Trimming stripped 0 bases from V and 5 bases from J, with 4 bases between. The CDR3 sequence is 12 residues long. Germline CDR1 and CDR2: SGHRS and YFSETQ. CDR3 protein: CASSLEGDTQYF. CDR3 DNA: TGCGCCAGCAGCTTGGAGGGAGATACGCAGTATTTT. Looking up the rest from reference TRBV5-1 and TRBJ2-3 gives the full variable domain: KAGVTQTPRYLIKTRGQQVTLSCSPISGHRSVSWYQQTPGQGLQFLFEYFSETQRNKGNFPGRFSGRQFSNSRSEMNVSTLELGDSALYLCASSLEGDTQYFGPGTRLTVL.

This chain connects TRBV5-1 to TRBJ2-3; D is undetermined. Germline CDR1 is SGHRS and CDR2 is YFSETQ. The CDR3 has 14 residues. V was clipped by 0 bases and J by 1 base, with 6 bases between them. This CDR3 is CASSLEGGTDTQYF. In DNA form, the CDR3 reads TGCGCCAGCAGCTTGGAGGGCGGCACAGATACGCAGTATTTT. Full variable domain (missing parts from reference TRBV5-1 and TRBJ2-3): KAGVTQTPRYLIKTRGQQVTLSCSPISGHRSVSWYQQTPGQGLQFLFEYFSETQRNKGNFPGRFSGRQFSNSRSEMNVSTLELGDSALYLCASSLEGGTDTQYFGPGTRLTVL.

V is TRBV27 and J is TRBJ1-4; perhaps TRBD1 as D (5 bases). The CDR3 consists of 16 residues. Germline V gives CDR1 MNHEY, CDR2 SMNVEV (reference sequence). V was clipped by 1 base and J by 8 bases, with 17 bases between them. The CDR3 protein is CASSLYRGQGGEKLFF. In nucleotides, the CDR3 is TGTGCCAGCAGTTTATACCGTGGGCAGGGCGGGGAAAAACTGTTTTTT.

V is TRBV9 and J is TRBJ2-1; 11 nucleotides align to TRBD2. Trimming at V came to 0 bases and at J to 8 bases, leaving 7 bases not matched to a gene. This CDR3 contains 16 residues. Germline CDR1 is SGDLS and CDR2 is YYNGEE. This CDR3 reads CASSVDASGRFDEQFF. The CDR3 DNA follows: TGTGCCAGCAGCGTAGACGCTAGCGGGAGGTTTGATGAGCAGTTCTTC.

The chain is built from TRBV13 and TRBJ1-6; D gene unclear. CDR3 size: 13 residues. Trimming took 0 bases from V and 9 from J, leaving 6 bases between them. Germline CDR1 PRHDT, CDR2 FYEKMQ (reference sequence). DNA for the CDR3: TGTGCCAGCAGCTTAGGAGCACTTTCACCCCTCCACTTT. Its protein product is CASSLGALSPLHF.

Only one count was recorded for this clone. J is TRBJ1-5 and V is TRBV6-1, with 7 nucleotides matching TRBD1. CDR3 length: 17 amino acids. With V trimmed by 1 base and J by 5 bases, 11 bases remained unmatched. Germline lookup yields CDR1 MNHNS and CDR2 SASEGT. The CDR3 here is CASSEVGGQLVYQPQHF. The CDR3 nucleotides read TGTGCCAGCAGTGAAGTGGGGGGACAGTTGGTTTATCAGCCCCAGCATTTT.

In DNA form, the CDR3 reads TGTGCCAGCAGCGTAGTAGCGGGATCTGAGCAGTTCTTC. Residues: CASSVVAGSEQFF. V and J are TRBV9 and TRBJ2-1, with 8 bases that match TRBD2. The CDR3 spans 13 residues. Per the germline V gene, CDR1 is SGDLS and CDR2 is YYNGEE. Trimming at V came to 0 bases and at J to 9 bases, leaving 2 bases not matched to a gene. The full variable domain, its missing parts supplied by reference TRBV9 and TRBJ2-1, is DSGVTQTPKHLITATGQRVTLRCSPRSGDLSVYWYQQSLDQGLQFLIQYYNGEERAKGNILERFSAQQFPDLHSELNLSSLELGDSALYFCASSVVAGSEQFFGPGTRLTVL.

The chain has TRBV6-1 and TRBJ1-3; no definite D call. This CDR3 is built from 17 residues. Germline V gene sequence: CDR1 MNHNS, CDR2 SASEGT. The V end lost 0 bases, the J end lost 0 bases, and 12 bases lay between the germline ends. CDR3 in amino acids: CASSEAHTWGSGNTIYF. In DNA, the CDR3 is TGTGCCAGCAGTGAAGCGCATACTTGGGGCTCTGGAAACACCATATATTTT.

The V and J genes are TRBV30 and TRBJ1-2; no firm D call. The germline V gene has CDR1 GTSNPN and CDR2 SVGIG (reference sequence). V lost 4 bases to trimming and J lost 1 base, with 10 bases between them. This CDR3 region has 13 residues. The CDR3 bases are TGTGCCTGGATCACTGCGGGTAACTATGGCTACACCTTC. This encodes CAWITAGNYGYTF.

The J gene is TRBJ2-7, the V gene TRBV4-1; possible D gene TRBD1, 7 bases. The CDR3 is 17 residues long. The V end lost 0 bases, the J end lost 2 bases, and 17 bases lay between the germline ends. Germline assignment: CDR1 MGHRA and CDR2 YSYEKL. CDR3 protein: CASSQEGGQSRPYEQYF. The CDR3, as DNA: TGCGCCAGCAGCCAAGAGGGGGGACAGTCGAGACCCTACGAGCAGTACTTC.

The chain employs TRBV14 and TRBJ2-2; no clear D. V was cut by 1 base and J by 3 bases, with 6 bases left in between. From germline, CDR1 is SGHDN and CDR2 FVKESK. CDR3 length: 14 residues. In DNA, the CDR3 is TGTGCCAGCAGCCAAGCCCCCCACACCGGGGAGCTGTTTTTT. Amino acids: CASSQAPHTGELFF.

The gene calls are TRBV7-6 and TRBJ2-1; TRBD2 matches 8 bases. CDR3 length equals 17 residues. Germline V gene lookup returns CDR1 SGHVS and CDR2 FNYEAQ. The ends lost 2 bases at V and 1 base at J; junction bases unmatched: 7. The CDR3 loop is CASSLKPGLDSYNEQFF. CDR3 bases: TGTGCCAGCAGCTTAAAGCCGGGACTAGATTCCTACAATGAGCAGTTCTTC.

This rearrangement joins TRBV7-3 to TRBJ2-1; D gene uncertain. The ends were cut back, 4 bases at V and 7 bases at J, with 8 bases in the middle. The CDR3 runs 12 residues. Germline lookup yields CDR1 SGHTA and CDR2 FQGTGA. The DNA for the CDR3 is TGTGCCAGCAGCTCATTGGGTAATGAGCAGTTCTTC. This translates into CASSSLGNEQFF.

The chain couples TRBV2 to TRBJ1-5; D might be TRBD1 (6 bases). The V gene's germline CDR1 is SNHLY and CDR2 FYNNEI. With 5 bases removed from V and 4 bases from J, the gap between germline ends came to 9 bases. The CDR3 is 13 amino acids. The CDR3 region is CASSTGFNQPQHF. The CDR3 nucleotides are TGTGCCAGCAGTACAGGGTTTAATCAGCCCCAGCATTTT.

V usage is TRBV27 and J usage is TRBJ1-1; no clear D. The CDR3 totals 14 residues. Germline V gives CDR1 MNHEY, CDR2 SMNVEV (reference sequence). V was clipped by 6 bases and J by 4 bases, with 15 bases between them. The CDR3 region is CASRPRLRVTEAFF. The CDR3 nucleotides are TGTGCCAGCAGGCCCAGGTTAAGGGTCACTGAAGCTTTCTTT.